The 21 T cell receptor beta chains below were found in one sample sequenced in a study of cytomegalovirus exposure and HLA in healthy donors. PCR primers comprised 60 Vbeta and 13 Jbeta primers. The table came from immunoSEQ multiplex PCR; TCRdb's copy has only in-frame clones and leaves some out. The sample lists roughly 120,000 clones; about 80% were seen once. The sequencing input was PBMCs. Receptors were obtained from a woman younger than 35 in good health and CMV-seropositive.

J is TRBJ1-4 and V is TRBV28; D gene unclear. V was shortened by 1 base and J by 0 bases, with 3 bases between the two germline ends. Per germline, CDR1 MDHEN and CDR2 SYDVKM. This CDR3 is 14 amino acids long. CDR3 coding DNA: TGTGCCAGCAGTTTATCCGCAACTAATGAAAAACTGTTTTTT. Its protein is CASSLSATNEKLFF.

The chain employs TRBV5-1 and TRBJ1-2; no clear D gene. The CDR3 contains 13 residues. CDR1 and CDR2 (germline): SGHRS, YFSETQ. Trimming took 4 bases from V and 7 from J, leaving 14 bases between them. CDR3 in DNA: TGCGCCAGCAGCCCCACGACGGACTCTGGCTACACCTTC. Its translation is CASSPTTDSGYTF.

V is TRBV30 and J is TRBJ1-2, with 8 bases matching TRBD1. Germline lookup yields CDR1 GTSNPN and CDR2 SVGIG (reference sequence). The junction had 5 bases not matched to a gene; V was cut back by 8 bases and J by 6 bases. The CDR3 is 11 residues long. CDR3 sequence reads: CARETGDGYTF. In nucleotides, the CDR3 is TGTGCCAGGGAGACAGGGGATGGCTACACCTTC.

The V gene is TRBV7-3, the J gene TRBJ2-3; tentative D call: TRBD2 (6 bases). Germline values: CDR1 SGHTA, CDR2 FQGTGA. The V gene lost 5 bases and the J gene lost 4 bases, with 16 bases spanning the gap. This CDR3 is 15 amino acids long. The CDR3 DNA follows: TGTGCCAGCAGCCCTTGGCGGGGAGAGGCAGATACGCAGTATTTT. It specifies CASSPWRGEADTQYF.

With respect to this clone: The sample has other DNA sequences that encode this CDR3 too. The rearrangement links TRBV5-1 to TRBJ2-7; 7 nucleotides align to TRBD2. Germline CDR1 is SGHRS and CDR2 is YFSETQ. J gave up 2 bases and V 0 bases, and 2 bases lay outside the gene matches. This CDR3 has 14 amino acids. For the CDR3, the DNA is TGCGCCAGCAGCTTGGTAGCGGGCCCCTACGAGCAGTACTTC. Amino acid sequence: CASSLVAGPYEQYF.

This clone was seen a single time. The rearrangement links TRBV5-1 to TRBJ2-1; 12 bases are shared with TRBD1. Per the germline V gene, CDR1 is SGHRS and CDR2 is YFSETQ. Trimming removed 4 bases from V and 6 bases from J; junction bases left unmatched: 8. The CDR3 extends over 16 amino acids. CDR3 nucleotides: TGCGCCAGCAGCCCTCCCGGGACAGGGGGCGGCAATGAGCAGTTCTTC. Translating it yields CASSPPGTGGGNEQFF.

V and J are TRBV28 and TRBJ1-1; D ambiguous. Looked up from germline, CDR1 is MDHEN and CDR2 is SYDVKM. CDR3 length equals 15 residues. The V end was cut by 2 bases, the J end by 0 bases, with 10 bases between. DNA for the CDR3: TGTGCCAGCAGTTTAATCATGGGCATGAACACTGAAGCTTTCTTT. It is translated as CASSLIMGMNTEAFF.

The rearrangement joins TRBV6-1 to TRBJ2-1; perhaps TRBD1 as D (5 bases). Trimming removed 7 bases at V and 4 bases at J, with 5 bases between. Germline V CDR1 and CDR2: MNHNS, SASEGT. The CDR3 covers 11 residues. The CDR3: CASNRYNEQFF. In DNA, the CDR3 is TGTGCCAGCAACAGGTACAATGAGCAGTTCTTC.

The chain employs TRBV5-8 and TRBJ1-1, with D perhaps matching TRBD1 (6 bases). CDR3 length: 15 residues. From germline, CDR1 is SGHTS and CDR2 YDEGEE. V lost 1 base to trimming and J lost 3 bases, with 13 bases between them. In DNA form, the CDR3 reads TGTGCCAGCAGCTTGTGGGGGGCGGGGGACACTGAAGCTTTCTTT. It yields the protein CASSLWGAGDTEAFF.

V is TRBV21-1 and J is TRBJ1-3; the tabulated D call, TRBD1, remains unverified against the DNA. TRBV21-1 is reported as a pseudogene. This CDR3 contains 20 residues. CDR3 nucleotide sequence: TGTGCCAGCAGCAAAGGGGGAAAAACCGCAGGGGGCGTGGCTGGAAACACCATATATTTT. Its translation: CASSKGGKTAGGVAGNTIYF.

This clone is a singleton in its sample. This chain connects TRBV12-5 to TRBJ2-7; D unresolved. Germline lookup yields CDR1 LGHNT and CDR2 FRNRAP. Between the trimmed V and J ends, which lost 2 bases and 1 base, there was a span of 18 bases. This CDR3 has 17 residues. This CDR3 is CASGLSGLAERSYEQYF. CDR3 sequence (DNA): TGTGCTAGTGGTTTGAGTGGCTTGGCGGAACGGTCCTACGAGCAGTACTTC.

The V call is TRBV5-1, the J call TRBJ2-3; TRBD1 matches at 11 bases. The junction had 3 bases not matched to a gene; V was cut back by 5 bases and J by 4 bases. The CDR3 runs 14 residues. Looked up from germline, CDR1 is SGHRS and CDR2 is YFSETQ. The CDR3 region has the DNA TGCGCCAGCAGGTCGGGACAGGGGGCAGATACGCAGTATTTT. Translating gives CASRSGQGADTQYF.

The chain is built from TRBV30 and TRBJ2-4, with D unresolved. CDR1 and CDR2 (germline): GTSNPN, SVGIG (reference sequence). The CDR3 length is 12 residues. V was cut by 0 bases and J by 6 bases, with 6 bases left in between. The CDR3 loop is CAWSVLRNIQYF. CDR3 sequence (DNA): TGTGCCTGGAGTGTACTTAGAAACATTCAGTACTTC.

The chain has TRBV7-9 and TRBJ2-5; the D gene is possibly TRBD2 (7 bases). Trimming took off 3 bases at V and 5 bases at J, with 10 bases between the two ends. The CDR3 extends over 13 amino acids. The germline CDR1 and CDR2 sequences are SEHNR and FQNEAQ (reference sequence). The CDR3 reads CASSLGGRETQYF. The CDR3 coding sequence is TGTGCCAGCAGCTTGGGGGGGCGGGAGACCCAGTACTTC.

This clone has a single count. The rearrangement uses TRBV6-5 and TRBJ1-2, with TRBD1 matching 8 bases. CDR1 and CDR2 from the germline V gene are MNHEY and SVGAGI. The length of the CDR3 is 15 residues. V trimming: 6 bases; J trimming: 2 bases; junction bases outside the gene matches: 8. CDR3 sequence reads: CASRRTGPSNYGYTF. CDR3 nucleotide sequence: TGTGCCAGCAGAAGGACAGGGCCTTCCAACTATGGCTACACCTTC.

The genes are TRBV18 and TRBJ1-1; D may be TRBD1 (5 bases). CDR1 is KGHSH and CDR2 is LQKENI in the germline V gene. V shed 3 bases and J shed 1 base, with 9 bases lying between them. The CDR3 length is 14 residues. The CDR3 region is CASSPSGGNTEAFF. Here the CDR3 DNA reads TGTGCCAGCTCACCGTCGGGGGGGAACACTGAAGCTTTCTTT.

The chain couples TRBV19 to TRBJ2-1; 9 bases match TRBD2. This CDR3 is built from 14 residues. V was clipped by 6 bases and J by 9 bases; unmatched bases: 9. Germline assignment: CDR1 LNHDA and CDR2 SQIVND (reference sequence). In DNA, the CDR3 is TGTGCCAGTAGGCCCCCGGGACTAGCTATTGAGCAGTTCTTC. Its translation is CASRPPGLAIEQFF.

The rearrangement uses TRBV6-5 and TRBJ2-5; maybe TRBD2 (6 bases). Germline V CDR1 and CDR2: MNHEY, SVGAGI. The length of the CDR3 is 13 residues. Trimming left V 7 bases short and J 7 bases short, with 16 bases between. The chain's CDR3 is CASTLEGRGTQYF. The CDR3 nucleotides are TGTGCCAGCACCTTGGAGGGGAGAGGGACCCAGTACTTC.

The count of this clone is one. The genes are TRBV25-1 and TRBJ1-2; no clear D gene. Per the germline V gene, CDR1 is MGHDK and CDR2 is SYGVNS. CDR3 length: 12 residues. The ends were cut back, 2 bases at V and 8 bases at J, with 9 bases in the middle. The DNA of the CDR3 is TGTGCCAGCAGTGAAACCCTGAGAGGCTACACCTTC. Translated: CASSETLRGYTF.

The V call is TRBV27, the J call TRBJ2-7; weak D call: TRBD1 (5 bases). CDR3 length: 14 amino acids. CDR1 is MNHEY and CDR2 is SMNVEV in the germline V gene (reference sequence). V was pared by 2 bases and J by 3 bases, with 11 bases between. The CDR3 region has the DNA TGTGCCAGCAGTTTAAAGGGCAGGGACTACGAGCAGTACTTC. As protein: CASSLKGRDYEQYF.

To note about this clone: The junction departs from the called germline gene at one end, perhaps through a read error. This chain uses TRBV11-1 with TRBJ1-3; maybe TRBD1 (6 bases). CDR3 length equals 17 residues. Germline V gene sequence: CDR1 SGHAT, CDR2 FQDESV (reference sequence). CDR3 loop: CDSSLHRTEATGNTIYF. The CDR3 bases are TGTGACAGCAGTTTACATCGGACAGAGGCAACTGGAAACACCATATATTTT.